This is a list of T cell receptor beta chains from one sample in a study of blood T cell repertoires in COVID-19. Sequencing was performed with immunoSEQ multiplex PCR; in TCRdb, only in-frame clones are kept and a portion is missing. Here the sample spans a few hundred thousand clones, roughly 80% being singletons. The sample taken for sequencing was PBMCs or T cells enriched from blood (not recorded which). The receptors were gathered from a man younger than 45 with acute COVID-19. Both conserved end residues are part of each CDR3. Each record gives: J gene, D gene, CDR3 length, V gene, CDR3 protein. The D gene is left open where the match is weak.

TRBJ2-3 TRBD2 15 TRBV7-3 CASSLISGVPDTQYF
TRBJ2-3 NA 14 TRBV7-3 CASSFSGETDTQYF
TRBJ2-1 NA 11 TRBV20-1 CSASLQSGQFF
TRBJ1-1 NA 14 TRBV7-2 CASSRRVDGTEAFF
TRBJ1-2 NA 14 TRBV28 CASKKAGSSYGYTF
TRBJ1-5 TRBD1 14 TRBV7-2 CASSFDRGNQPQHF
TRBJ1-5 NA 13 TRBV3-1/TRBV3-2 CASSQGPNQPQHF
TRBJ1-1 NA 15 TRBV9 CASSPWGRVNTEAFF
TRBJ2-5 NA 15 TRBV18 CASSPPSGMGETQYF
TRBJ1-5 TRBD1 17 TRBV19 CASSMGGGTGANQPQHF
TRBJ2-5 NA 14 TRBV14 CASSQDPGQETQYF